These 10 T cell receptor beta chains were all obtained from the same sample, sequenced in a study of metastatic and nonmetastatic thyroid tumors. Every patient was untreated before thyroid surgery. Via MiXCR, TCRdb re-called the PCR reads. The sample has just over 40,000 clones; about an eighth are singletons. Material for sequencing was blood. The receptors come from a female donor with papillary thyroid cancer or a benign thyroid nodule (not recorded which). Some clones in this sample may be carry-over from other donors' samples.

This clone was recorded a few times. This clone may be a read error of a much larger clone one base away. This chain joins TRBV7-9 and TRBJ2-2, with TRBD1 as a possible D gene (5 bases). V was pared by 8 bases and J by 6 bases, with 13 bases between. CDR1 is SEHNR and CDR2 is FQNEAQ in the germline V gene (reference sequence). This CDR3 is built from 13 residues. The CDR3 here is CASGNRSAGELFF. DNA of the CDR3: TGTGCCAGCGGAAACAGGTCCGCCGGGGAGCTGTTTTTT. The full variable domain, completed using reference TRBV7-9 and TRBJ2-2, is DTGVSQNPRHKITKRGQNVTFRCDPISEHNRLYWYRQTLGQGPEFLTYFQNEAQLEKSRLLSDRFSAERPKGSFSTLEIQRTEQGDSAMYLCASGNRSAGELFFGEGSRLTVL.

This clone was detected ten times or more. The chain combines TRBV20-1 with TRBJ2-7; 9 nucleotides line up with TRBD2. Germline assignment: CDR1 DFQATT and CDR2 SNEGSKA (reference sequence). V shed 0 bases and J 4 bases; nucleotides not matched to a gene: 7. CDR3 length: 15 amino acids. CDR3 sequence: CSARDPGSGRYEQYF. CDR3 nucleotides: TGCAGTGCTAGAGACCCCGGGAGCGGGAGGTACGAGCAGTACTTC.

This clone is labeled large. The chain is built from TRBV13 and TRBJ2-1; 9 bases fit TRBD1. This CDR3 contains 15 residues. V was pared by 5 bases and J by 5 bases, with 7 bases of the junction left unmatched. Looked up from germline, CDR1 is PRHDT and CDR2 is FYEKMQ (reference sequence). CDR3 in amino acids: CASSRRGTGNNEQFF. CDR3 nucleotides: TGTGCCAGCAGCCGCAGGGGGACAGGGAACAATGAGCAGTTCTTC.

This clone has a count of ten or more. A much larger clone lies a single base off, so this may be a read error. The chain carries TRBV6-5 and TRBJ1-4; 7 positions match TRBD1. J gave up 8 bases and V 2 bases, and 8 bases lay outside the gene matches. The CDR3 has 15 amino acids. CDR1 and CDR2 from the germline V gene are MNHEY and SVGAGI. The chain's CDR3 is CASSYGETGQEKLFF. CDR3 in DNA: TGTGCCAGCAGTTACGGGGAGACAGGGCAGGAAAAACTGTTTTTT.

The V gene is TRBV6-2 or TRBV6-3, the J gene TRBJ2-7; 8 nucleotides align to TRBD1. The length of the CDR3 is 16 residues. Germline V gene sequence: CDR1 MNHEY, CDR2 SVGEGT. J gave up 1 base and V 5 bases, and 10 bases lay outside the gene matches. This CDR3 is CASSARTGRFSYEQYF. CDR3 DNA: TGTGCCAGCAGTGCCCGGACAGGGAGGTTTTCCTACGAGCAGTACTTC.

This clone was seen repeatedly, ten times or more. This chain joins TRBV20-1 and TRBJ2-5, with a tentative D call TRBD2 (5 bases). This CDR3 is built from 15 residues. The germline CDR1 and CDR2 sequences are DFQATT and SNEGSKA (reference sequence). V lost 7 bases and J lost 4, with 22 bases in between. The CDR3 sequence: CSDRSWTPGRETQYF. CDR3 in DNA: TGCAGTGATCGGTCCTGGACTCCCGGTAGAGAGACCCAGTACTTC.

J is TRBJ1-2 and V is TRBV19; D may be TRBD1 (5 bases). Between the trimmed V and J ends, which lost 6 bases and 6 bases, there was a span of 8 bases. This CDR3 is built from 11 residues. Germline V gives CDR1 LNHDA, CDR2 SQIVND (reference sequence). CDR3 sequence reads: CASRGGHGYTF. CDR3 nucleotide sequence: TGTGCCAGTAGGGGGGGACATGGCTACACCTTC.

The sample holds a few counts of this clone. The CDR3 sequence is CASSCSIYAGYTF. The CDR3 DNA sequence: TGTGCCAGCAGCTGCAGTATATATGCGGGCTACACCTTC. This sequence joins TRBV28 and TRBJ1-2; D ambiguous. The CDR3 spans 13 residues. V dropped 6 bases and J dropped 8 bases, with 16 bases sitting between them. CDR1 is MDHEN, CDR2 SYDVKM, per germline.

This clone appeared many times. The V and J genes are TRBV20-1 and TRBJ1-4; 8 nucleotides line up with TRBD1. The CDR3 has 15 residues. Germline V gene data show CDR1 as DFQATT and CDR2 as SNEGSKA (reference sequence). Unmatched junction bases numbered 4, after V lost 3 bases and J lost 1 base. The chain's CDR3 is CSARDREETNEKLFF. The DNA of the CDR3 is TGCAGTGCTAGGGACAGGGAAGAAACTAATGAAAAACTGTTTTTT.

This chain connects TRBV7-8 to TRBJ2-1, with a weak D call TRBD2 (6 bases). V lost 5 bases to trimming and J lost 9 bases, with 20 bases between them. This CDR3 spans 15 amino acids. Germline V gene sequence: CDR1 SGHVS, CDR2 FQNEAQ. The CDR3 here is CASSQTIGTFSEQFF. CDR3 DNA sequence: TGTGCCAGCAGCCAAACTATCGGGACTTTTAGTGAGCAGTTCTTC.